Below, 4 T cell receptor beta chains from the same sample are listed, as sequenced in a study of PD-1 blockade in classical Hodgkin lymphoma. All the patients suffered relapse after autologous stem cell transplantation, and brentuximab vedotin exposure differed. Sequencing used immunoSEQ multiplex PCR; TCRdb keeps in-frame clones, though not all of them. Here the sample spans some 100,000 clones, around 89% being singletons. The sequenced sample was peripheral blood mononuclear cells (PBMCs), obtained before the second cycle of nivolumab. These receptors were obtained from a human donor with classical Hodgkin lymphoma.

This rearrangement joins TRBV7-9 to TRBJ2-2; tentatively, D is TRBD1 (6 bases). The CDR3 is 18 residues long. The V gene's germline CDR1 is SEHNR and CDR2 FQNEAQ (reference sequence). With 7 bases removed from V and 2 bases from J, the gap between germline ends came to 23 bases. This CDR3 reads CASNNNLQGFPNTGELFF. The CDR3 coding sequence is TGTGCCAGCAACAATAACCTTCAGGGGTTCCCAAACACCGGGGAGCTGTTTTTT.

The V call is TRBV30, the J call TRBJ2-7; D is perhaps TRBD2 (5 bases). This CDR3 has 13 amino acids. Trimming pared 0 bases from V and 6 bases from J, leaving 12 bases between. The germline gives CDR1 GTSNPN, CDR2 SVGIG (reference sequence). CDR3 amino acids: CAWSVCAGCEQYF. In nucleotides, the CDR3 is TGTGCCTGGAGTGTTTGCGCGGGTTGCGAGCAGTACTTC.

CDR3 in DNA: TGTGCCAGCAGCGACGGGACAGCCTATGGCTACACCTTC. Its translation: CASSDGTAYGYTF. This chain connects TRBV5-5 to TRBJ1-2; 7 bases agree with TRBD1. Germline V gene lookup returns CDR1 SGHKS and CDR2 YYEKEE (reference sequence). After removal of 4 bases from V and 4 bases from J, the junction contained 4 bases not matched to a gene. The CDR3 totals 13 residues. Together with reference TRBV5-5 and TRBJ1-2, the CDR3 gives the full variable domain: DAGVTQSPTHLIKTRGQQVTLRCSPISGHKSVSWYQQVLGQGPQFIFQYYEKEERGRGNFPDRFSARQFPNYSSELNVNALLLGDSALYLCASSDGTAYGYTFGSGTRLTVV.

CDR3 sequence (DNA): TGTGCCACCAGCAGGGGGGTTCTGAACACCGGGGAGCTGTTTTTT. This sequence encodes CATSRGVLNTGELFF. This rearrangement joins TRBV15 to TRBJ2-2, with D perhaps assigned TRBD1 or TRBD2 (5 bases each). The length of the CDR3 is 15 residues. Trimming removed 3 bases at V and 1 base at J, with 9 bases between. Germline lookup yields CDR1 LNHNV and CDR2 YYDKDF (reference sequence).